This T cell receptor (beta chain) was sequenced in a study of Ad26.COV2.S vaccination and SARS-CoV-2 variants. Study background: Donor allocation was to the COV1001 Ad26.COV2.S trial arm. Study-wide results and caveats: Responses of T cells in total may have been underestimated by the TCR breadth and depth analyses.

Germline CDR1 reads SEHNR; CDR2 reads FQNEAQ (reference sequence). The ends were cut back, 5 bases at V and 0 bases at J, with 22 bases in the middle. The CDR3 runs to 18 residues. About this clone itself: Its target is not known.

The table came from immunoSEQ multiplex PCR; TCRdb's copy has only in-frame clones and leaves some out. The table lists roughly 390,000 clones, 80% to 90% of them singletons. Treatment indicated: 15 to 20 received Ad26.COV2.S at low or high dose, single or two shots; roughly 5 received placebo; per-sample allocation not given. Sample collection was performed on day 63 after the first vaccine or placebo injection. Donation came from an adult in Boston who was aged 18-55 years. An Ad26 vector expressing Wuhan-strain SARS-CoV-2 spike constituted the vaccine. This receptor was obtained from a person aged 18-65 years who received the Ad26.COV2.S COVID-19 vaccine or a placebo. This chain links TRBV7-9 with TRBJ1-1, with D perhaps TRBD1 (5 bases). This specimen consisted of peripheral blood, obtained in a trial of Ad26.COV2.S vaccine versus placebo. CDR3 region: CASSLPYGGNPMNTEAFF. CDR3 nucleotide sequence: TGTGCCAGCAGCCTCCCGTATGGGGGGAACCCCATGAACACTGAAGCTTTCTTT.